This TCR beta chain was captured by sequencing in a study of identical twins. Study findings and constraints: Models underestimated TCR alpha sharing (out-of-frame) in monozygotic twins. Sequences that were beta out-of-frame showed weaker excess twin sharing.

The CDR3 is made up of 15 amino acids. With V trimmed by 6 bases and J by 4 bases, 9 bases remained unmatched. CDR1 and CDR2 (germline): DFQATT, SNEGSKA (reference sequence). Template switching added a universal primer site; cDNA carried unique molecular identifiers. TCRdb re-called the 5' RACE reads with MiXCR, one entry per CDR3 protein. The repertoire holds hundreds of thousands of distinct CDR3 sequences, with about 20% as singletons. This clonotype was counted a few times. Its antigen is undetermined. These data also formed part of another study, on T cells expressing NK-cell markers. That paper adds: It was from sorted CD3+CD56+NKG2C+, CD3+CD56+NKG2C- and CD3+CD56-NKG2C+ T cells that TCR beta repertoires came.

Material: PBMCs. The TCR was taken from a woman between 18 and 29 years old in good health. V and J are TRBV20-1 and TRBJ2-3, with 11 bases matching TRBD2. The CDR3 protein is CSARPLAGEADTQYF. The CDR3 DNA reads TGCAGTGCGAGACCACTAGCGGGAGAAGCAGATACGCAGTATTTT.